Described below is a single T cell receptor beta chain sequence and its context. This CDR3 is built from 13 residues. Germline V gene sequence: CDR1 SGDLS, CDR2 YYNGEE. J lost 5 bases, V lost 4 bases, and 3 bases had no gene match. The authors' processing: Reference gene primer amplification gave nucleated cell count estimates. The data were produced by immunoSEQ multiplex PCR, yet TCRdb's version contains in-frame clones alone and is incomplete. V, J and clone size are taken as reported in that table, and D and trimming were inferred from the DNA itself. The profile covers 180,000 or so clones, with around 85% appearing a single time and approximately 9.4% taken by the ten largest. The sample comes from a study of blood T cell repertoires in COVID-19. Study-level background: Samples came from the United States, Italy and Spain, spanning acute and convalescent COVID-19. T cells, B-cell-depleted T cells, or PBMCs provided the cDNA or gDNA that served as material.

The chain couples TRBV9 to TRBJ1-1; 9 bases fit TRBD1. This receptor was taken from a woman aged 80 or over with acute or convalescent COVID-19. Sequences were obtained from peripheral blood. The CDR3 nucleotides are TGTGCCAGCAGCTCAGGGACAGGGACTGAAGCTTTCTTT. Protein sequence: CASSSGTGTEAFF.